Described below is a single T cell receptor beta chain sequence and its context. The table lists this clone with a few counts. The specificity of this receptor is unknown. No per-base quality is available; no much larger clone lies one base away. The data belong to a study of cytomegalovirus exposure and HLA in healthy donors (dated by TCRdb to between 2016 and 2019). Background for the entire study: An earlier analysis of some 600 of the donors reported 276 Gb of sequence data and around 100 million unique TCR beta sequences obtained from some 170 million T cells. Because of strong linkage in the cohort, roughly 5 DR-DQ haplotypes were treated as single units for association and clustering. An earlier analysis of around 540 of the donors applied high-throughput TCR beta sequencing to assess whether each TCR beta V gene segment acted as functional or pseudogenic. Rather than using new phenotypic data, the later analysis identified candidate immune exposures from TCR beta sequences and from how often those sequences occurred across donors. Both class I and class II loci were covered by HLA typing, at four-digit resolution. A later genetic analysis used genome-wide SNP genotypes for 398 of the 666 donors, treating that subset as a discovery cohort. The aim of the study was to test whether cataloging public T cell receptors could identify signatures of past pathogen exposure. Typing coverage varied by locus: roughly 629-640 donors for A, B, C, DRB1 and DQB1; roughly 560 for DQA1; more than 600 for DPA1; 450 to 480 for DPB1. In a later analysis, previously published TCR beta repertoires from 550 to 700 donors were re-analyzed and high-resolution HLA genotyping was added so that TCR occurrence patterns could be studied. An early release covering just under 650 HLA-typed donors comprised roughly 300 gigabases of sequencing data and 85 million to 100 million unique TCR sequences. Among the roughly 390 genotyped donors, around 81% belonged to the genetic ancestry cluster associated with self-reported Caucasian donors. A separate validation cohort of 100 to 150 different subjects was used in addition to the 666-subject first cohort. Donor age, sex, ethnicity and CMV serostatus were collected together with the repertoire data. High-throughput TCR immunosequencing, statistical association of individual TCRs with disease status, and machine learning were combined to predict cytomegalovirus infection status. The study used immunosequencing to profile the T cell repertoires of more than 650 subjects and linked those repertoires to cytomegalovirus serostatus. Among under 450 genotyped donors of the cohort, an average of approximately 240,000 unique TCR beta nucleotide sequences were sequenced per donor, approximately 20% of them non-productive. Every discovery cohort repertoire had been produced on one sequencing platform.

General study outcomes and caveats: Because the 87-base-pair reads could not distinguish some IMGT-functional V segments, including TRBV6-2 and TRBV6-3, those segments were excluded. In a later analysis, several top co-occurrence clusters were reported to appear linked to parvovirus B19, influenza, CMV and Epstein-Barr virus. A later analysis found that HLA-associated TCR beta chains were more clonally expanded and had lower generation probabilities than equally common non-associated chains. According to a later analysis, most CMV-associated TCR beta chains appeared to be HLA-restricted, and the HLA associations seemed to be driven largely by CMV exposure. When HLA alleles, especially DR and DQ, strongly co-occurred, TCR associations were difficult to assign to individual alleles. A further reported finding was that TCR beta sequences accurately predicted the HLA-A and HLA-B alleles for most subjects in the first cohort. Because HLA typing was missing for some donors at each locus, association tests included only the typed subset. A later analysis found that TCR association rates varied across HLA loci, with DRB1 alleles showing the most associated TCRs and HLA-C alleles the fewest. In a later genetic analysis, a missense DCLRE1C variant was associated with V-gene and J-gene trimming of TCR beta chains, and the association was replicated in an independent cohort. In an earlier analysis of about 600 of the donors, most TCR beta V segments appeared in productive rearrangements about 87% or about 30% of the time, broadly matching IMGT annotations. Sequencing depth was assumed to be roughly uniform across donors in the presence/absence analyses, though that assumption may not hold. Correlated functional status among segregating V segments might be attributable to linkage disequilibrium, but an unknown experimental factor could not be ruled out. The authors suggested that the approach could potentially be generalized to other disease states and immunological phenotypes. While some public TCRs were present in many individuals, most TCR sequences turned up only very rarely across donors. In a later analysis, 16,951 TCR beta sequences were associated with specific HLA alleles at a false discovery rate of 0.05. The cohort was sequenced for TCR beta chains only, and without alpha or paired-chain data the features that could be detected were limited. The sequencing pipeline was judged likely to have produced a cluster of highly shared sequence variants as a technical artifact. The study gave a list of 150 to 200 TCR beta chains associated with cytomegalovirus. Cytomegalovirus status was reported to be diagnosed by the classifier with high specificity and sensitivity in both the original and validation cohorts. The only immune exposure information available for the cohort was CMV serostatus. A later genetic analysis reported fewer N-insertions in productive TCRs among donors in an Asian-associated ancestry cluster than the approximately 670-donor mean. Because counts were too low, some 16 rarely observed V segments, including chromosome 9 orphons, were excluded from the earlier analysis of some 540 of the donors. A few of the identified cytomegalovirus-associated TCR beta chains were confirmed in vitro to be specific for cytomegalovirus antigens.

The cohort consisted of hundreds of healthy bone marrow donors. All cohort members were sampled while nominally healthy, although unrecorded immune exposures were likely present. The donor was CMV seronegative and belonged to the group of 352 seronegative cohort members. A peripheral blood sample was collected from each donor, and TCR beta sequencing was performed on peripheral blood mononuclear cells. The Qiagen DNeasy Blood Extraction Kit was used to extract genomic DNA from the blood cell samples. The germline V end is reduced by 6 bases and the J end by 5 bases; junction bases left unmatched: 7. From the cysteine up to the phenylalanine, the CDR3 has a length of 16 residues. Here the CDR3 DNA is all that survives: 48 bases in frame from base 1. CDR1 MGHRA and CDR2 YSYEKL are derived from the germline V gene. The library was produced with the immunoSEQ multiplex PCR assay. For the multiplex PCR, a mixture combining 60 forward primers for TCR Vbeta segments and 13 reverse primers for TCR Jbeta segments was used. The CDR3 region of rearranged TCR beta genes was amplified from genomic DNA with a multiplex PCR assay. Amplified TCR beta libraries were sequenced as 87-base-pair reads on the Illumina HiSeq System. As for how the authors treated the data: Across the 500 to 750 repertoires, a later analysis counted 75 million to 90 million unique TCR beta chains, around 10 million of which were shared by at least two donors. To remove PCR and sequencing errors, raw reads were error-corrected and collapsed into unique sequences using a nearest-neighbor algorithm that merged closely related sequences. CDR3 sequences were aligned to IMGT reference sequences to assign V, D and J gene segments. For a sequence to be retained, a match of at least six nucleotides was required to both a V gene segment and a J gene segment. Rearrangements were called productive when the CDR3 lacked stop codons and stayed in frame with V and J; all others were non-productive. CDR3 was defined according to IMGT convention as the region running from the second conserved V-encoded cysteine to the conserved J-encoded phenylalanine. Sequences without an unambiguous match to a single V gene segment were excluded from the earlier analysis of about 600 of the donors. In an earlier analysis of 500 to 750 of the donors, V segments were called functional above 56.7% productive rearrangements and were called segregating when the between-donor standard deviation exceeded 5%. To diagnose cytomegalovirus status from the catalog of TCR beta chain sequences, a statistical classification framework was built. A later analysis assigned V and J genes by comparing TCR nucleotide sequences with IMGT/GENE-DB human TR gene sequences. Using the TCRdist pipeline, a later analysis assigned CDR3 sequences along with most-parsimonious VDJ recombination scenarios. A later analysis defined each TCR beta chain by its CDR3 amino acid sequence plus V-gene family, and excluded reads lacking a unique V-gene family. As a way to deal with suspected cross-contamination and a sequencing artifact, a later analysis dropped 450 to 700 nucleotide sequences that were highly shared and had low generation probability. For each public chain, a later analysis derived a clonal expansion index from normalized ranks of inferred template counts within each repertoire. Generation probabilities in a later analysis came from a VDJ recombination model fitted to out-of-frame rearrangements, and those results were checked against IGoR. In a later analysis, hypergeometric tests were used to score TCR-TCR, TCR-HLA and TCR-CMV co-occurrence, with a repertoire-size bias correction applied to TCR pairs. In a later analysis, false discovery rates were estimated by permuting HLA or CMV assignments 20 times. A later analysis grouped co-occurring TCRs with DBSCAN, adding TCRdist sequence similarity when clustering within HLA-allele-positive subsets. For co-occurrence clustering, repertoires with fewer than 30,000 or more than 120,000 public chains were excluded, along with roughly 5 repertoires with anomalous nucleotide sharing. Here the immuneACCESS table is served through TCRdb, limited to in-frame sequences with V and J called. Missing clones are a known gap in these copies; in checked studies unresolved V genes cover under half, and the rest lacks a known reason. V, J and clone size derive from that table, while D and trimming were established from the DNA sequence. Here the sample has about 160,000 clones; roughly four fifths occur a single time. Of the sample, less than 2% falls within the top ten clones.

This TCR derives from a woman aged 18-30 years in good health and CMV-seronegative. Sample: PBMCs. The chain employs TRBV4-1 and TRBJ2-2, with 12 junctional bases fitting TRBD2. The CDR3 amino acid sequence is: CASRNPLAGGTGELFF. The DNA sequence follows: TGCGCCAGCAGGAACCCTCTAGCGGGGGGGACCGGGGAGCTGTTTTTT.